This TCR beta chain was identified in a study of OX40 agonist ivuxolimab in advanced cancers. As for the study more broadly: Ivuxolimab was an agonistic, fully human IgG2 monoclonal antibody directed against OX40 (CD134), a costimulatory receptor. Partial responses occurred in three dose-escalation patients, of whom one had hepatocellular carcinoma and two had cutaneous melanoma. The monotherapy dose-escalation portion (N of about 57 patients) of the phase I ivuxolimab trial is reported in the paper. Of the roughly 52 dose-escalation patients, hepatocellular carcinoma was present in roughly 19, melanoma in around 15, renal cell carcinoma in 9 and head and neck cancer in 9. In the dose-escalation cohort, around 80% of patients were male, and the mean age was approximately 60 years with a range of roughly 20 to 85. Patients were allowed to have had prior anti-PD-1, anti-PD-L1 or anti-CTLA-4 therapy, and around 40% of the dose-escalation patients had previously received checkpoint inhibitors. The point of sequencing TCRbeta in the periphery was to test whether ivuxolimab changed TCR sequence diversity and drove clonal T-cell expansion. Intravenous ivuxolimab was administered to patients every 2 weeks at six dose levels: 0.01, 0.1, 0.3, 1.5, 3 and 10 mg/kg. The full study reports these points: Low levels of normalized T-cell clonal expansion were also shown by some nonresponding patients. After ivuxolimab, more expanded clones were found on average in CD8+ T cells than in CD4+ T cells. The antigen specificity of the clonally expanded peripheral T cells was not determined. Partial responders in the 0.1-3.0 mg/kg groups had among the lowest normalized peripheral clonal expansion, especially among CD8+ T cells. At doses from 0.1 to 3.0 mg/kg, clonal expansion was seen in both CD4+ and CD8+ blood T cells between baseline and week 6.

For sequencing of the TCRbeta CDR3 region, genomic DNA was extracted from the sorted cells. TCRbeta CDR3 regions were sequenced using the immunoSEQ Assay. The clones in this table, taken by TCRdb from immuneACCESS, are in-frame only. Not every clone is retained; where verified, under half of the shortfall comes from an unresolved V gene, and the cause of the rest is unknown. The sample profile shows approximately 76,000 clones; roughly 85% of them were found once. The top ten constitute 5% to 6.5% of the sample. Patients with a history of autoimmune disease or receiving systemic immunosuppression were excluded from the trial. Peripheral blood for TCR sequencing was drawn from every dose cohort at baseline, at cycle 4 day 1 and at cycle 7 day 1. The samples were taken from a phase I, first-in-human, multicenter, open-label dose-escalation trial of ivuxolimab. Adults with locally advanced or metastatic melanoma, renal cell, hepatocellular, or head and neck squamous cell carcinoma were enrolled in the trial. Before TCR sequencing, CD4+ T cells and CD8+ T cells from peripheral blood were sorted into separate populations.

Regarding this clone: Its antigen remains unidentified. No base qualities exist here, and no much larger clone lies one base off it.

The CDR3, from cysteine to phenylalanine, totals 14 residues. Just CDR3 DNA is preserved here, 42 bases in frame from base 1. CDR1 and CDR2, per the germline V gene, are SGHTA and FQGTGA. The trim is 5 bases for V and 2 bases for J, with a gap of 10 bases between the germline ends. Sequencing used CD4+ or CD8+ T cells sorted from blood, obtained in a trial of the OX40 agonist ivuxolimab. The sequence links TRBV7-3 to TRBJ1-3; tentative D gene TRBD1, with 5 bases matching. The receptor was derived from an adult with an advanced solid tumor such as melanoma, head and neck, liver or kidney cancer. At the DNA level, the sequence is TGTGCCAGCAGCCCGGGGGGTCCTGGAAACACCATATATTTT. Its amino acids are CASSPGGPGNTIYF.